This T cell receptor (beta chain) was recovered during a study of T cell responses to AZD1222 COVID-19 vaccine (dated by TCRdb to about 2021). About the full investigation: AZD1222 recipients with second doses at about 4 weeks or about 12 weeks were pooled, because spike-specific TCR depth and breadth did not differ between schedules. A total of just over 230 trial participants underwent TCR sequencing, of whom more than 200 had received two doses of AZD1222 and about 25 had received two doses of the MenACWY control vaccine. Trial participants were enrolled into age subgroups of 18-55, 56-69 and 70-plus years, which contained 148, 28 and 57 TCR-sequenced participants, respectively.

Note on this clone: The specificity of this receptor is unknown. Per-base qualities were not stored, and no clone one base away is much larger.

The sample's time point label, in plain terms: baseline before first vaccination. Samples from vaccinated people were obtained from the UK trials COV001 and COV002, which included a single-blind randomized controlled phase 2/3 trial of AZD1222 (ChAdOx1 nCoV-19) in healthy adults. For TCRbeta chain sequencing, PBMC samples from trial participants were taken at day 0 and at day 28 after the second dose. What the work shows at the level of the full study, not this receptor alone: Spike-specific TCR breadth and depth rose significantly after two AZD1222 doses compared with day 0 and with MenACWY recipients. Most participants were white British and females outnumbered males, and the authors suggested that clonal diversity may have been underestimated. Only six or seven AZD1222 recipients were SARS-CoV-2 seropositive at baseline, limiting conclusions about previously exposed vaccinees. The 56-69-year group was small, and its depth increase did not reach significance, likely because of low power. CD4 TCRs associated with the vaccine covered the entire spike protein, and the dominant responses were in regions 160-218 and 743-854. Epitopes outside the regions mutated in the B.1.351 and B.1.1.7 variants were reportedly recognized by nearly half of the unique spike-specific TCRs. Because no day 14 peak-response samples were available, repertoires were characterized only after the peak T cell response.

The CDR3 measures 13 amino acids from cysteine to phenylalanine. The read is trimmed to its CDR3 DNA, 39 bases read in frame from base 1. The germline V gene encodes CDR1 SGHNT and CDR2 YENEEA. At the junction V is shortened by 1 base and J by 0 bases, with 3 bases in between. The CDR3 regions of human TCRbeta chains were analyzed by immunosequencing. In the paper's pipeline: Repertoire TCRs were checked for matches against a reference library of SARS-CoV-2-specific TCRs that had been generated using the MIRA antigen-specificity platform. Breadth was defined as the fraction of unique TCRs that were SARS-CoV-2-associated, and depth was defined as the fraction of total T cells that were SARS-CoV-2-associated. Using the MIRA data, every spike-specific TCR was mapped to the spike region that the TCR reacted to and assigned to either a CD4 or a CD8 class. Log10-transformed breadth and depth values were compared by one-way ANOVA with Sidak's multiple comparisons tests. In TCRdb, the immuneACCESS table is reduced to in-frame sequences with V and J assigned. These tables do not hold every clone; where another copy was compared, an unresolved V gene accounts for under half, and the others remain unexplained. The D gene and trimming were derived from the DNA, and the V and J assignments and clone size from that table. This sample lists more than 110,000 clones; more than 90% were detected once. The ten most abundant clones make up 4% to 5.5% of the sample.

The input for sequencing was peripheral blood, taken on day 0 of AZD1222 vaccination. The sequence is built from TRBV11-3 and TRBJ1-1, with the identity of the D gene unclear. The clonotype comes from an adult in good health. The nucleotide sequence reads as follows: TGTGCCAGCAGCTTAGGCATGAACACTGAAGCTTTCTTT. Protein translation: CASSLGMNTEAFF. Outside the CDR3, residues come from the reference TRBV11-3 and TRBJ1-1 proteins, so the full variable domain is: EAGVVQSPRYKIIEKKQPVAFWCNPISGHNTLYWYLQNLGQGPELLIRYENEEAVDDSQLPKDRFSAERLKGVDSTLKIQPAELGDSAVYLCASSLGMNTEAFFGQGTRLTVV.